One sample yielded the 4 T cell receptor beta chains listed below, sequenced in a study of memory CD4+ T cells and cytomegalovirus serostatus. The sort gate was single viable CD3+CD4+CD8-CD45RO+ cells for memory CD4+ T cells. Profiled with immunoSEQ multiplex PCR; TCRdb holds only in-frame clones, not every one. Seen here are about 75,000 clones, around 80% observed once, and the top ten hold 2% to 3%. The sequenced material came from memory CD4+ T cells from blood. Source of these receptors: an adult in good health and CMV-seropositive.

The chain links TRBV4-1 to TRBJ1-1; D is perhaps TRBD1 (6 bases). Germline CDR1 reads MGHRA; CDR2 reads YSYEKL. The CDR3 covers 17 residues. The V end lost 3 bases, the J end lost 4 bases, and 21 bases lay between the germline ends. The CDR3 sequence: CASSHTPLRTVSTEAFF. DNA of the CDR3: TGCGCCAGCAGCCATACCCCTCTCCGGACAGTTTCCACTGAAGCTTTCTTT.

This clone was observed a handful of times. The chain joins TRBV6-4 to TRBJ1-2, with unresolved D. CDR1 is MRHNA and CDR2 is SNTAGT in the germline V gene. V shed 5 bases and J shed 7 bases, with 14 bases lying between them. CDR3 length equals 13 residues. As DNA, the CDR3 is TGTGCCAGCAGTCGGGTCGCGGGGTCTGGCTACACCTTC. Amino acid sequence: CASSRVAGSGYTF.

V and J are TRBV28 and TRBJ2-7; D gene ambiguous. V gave up 5 bases and J gave up 3 bases, with 5 bases separating them. CDR1 is MDHEN and CDR2 is SYDVKM in the germline V gene. The CDR3 is 11 residues long. CDR3 sequence: CASSTFYEQYF. The DNA of the CDR3 is TGTGCCAGCAGTACGTTCTACGAGCAGTACTTC. The full variable domain, rest sourced from reference TRBV28 and TRBJ2-7, is DVKVTQSSRYLVKRTGEKVFLECVQDMDHENMFWYRQDPGLGLRLIYFSYDVKMKEKGDIPEGYSVSREKKERFSLILESASTNQTSMYLCASSTFYEQYFGPGTRLTVT.

This clone rates as medium-sized. J is TRBJ1-2 and V is TRBV18, with D perhaps TRBD1 (5 bases). This CDR3 contains 15 residues. Germline V lookup: CDR1 KGHSH, CDR2 LQKENI. Trimming removed 1 base from V and 0 bases from J, with 9 bases in between. In DNA form, the CDR3 reads TGTGCCAGCTCACCACAGGCCAGGGCTAACTATGGCTACACCTTC. It specifies CASSPQARANYGYTF.